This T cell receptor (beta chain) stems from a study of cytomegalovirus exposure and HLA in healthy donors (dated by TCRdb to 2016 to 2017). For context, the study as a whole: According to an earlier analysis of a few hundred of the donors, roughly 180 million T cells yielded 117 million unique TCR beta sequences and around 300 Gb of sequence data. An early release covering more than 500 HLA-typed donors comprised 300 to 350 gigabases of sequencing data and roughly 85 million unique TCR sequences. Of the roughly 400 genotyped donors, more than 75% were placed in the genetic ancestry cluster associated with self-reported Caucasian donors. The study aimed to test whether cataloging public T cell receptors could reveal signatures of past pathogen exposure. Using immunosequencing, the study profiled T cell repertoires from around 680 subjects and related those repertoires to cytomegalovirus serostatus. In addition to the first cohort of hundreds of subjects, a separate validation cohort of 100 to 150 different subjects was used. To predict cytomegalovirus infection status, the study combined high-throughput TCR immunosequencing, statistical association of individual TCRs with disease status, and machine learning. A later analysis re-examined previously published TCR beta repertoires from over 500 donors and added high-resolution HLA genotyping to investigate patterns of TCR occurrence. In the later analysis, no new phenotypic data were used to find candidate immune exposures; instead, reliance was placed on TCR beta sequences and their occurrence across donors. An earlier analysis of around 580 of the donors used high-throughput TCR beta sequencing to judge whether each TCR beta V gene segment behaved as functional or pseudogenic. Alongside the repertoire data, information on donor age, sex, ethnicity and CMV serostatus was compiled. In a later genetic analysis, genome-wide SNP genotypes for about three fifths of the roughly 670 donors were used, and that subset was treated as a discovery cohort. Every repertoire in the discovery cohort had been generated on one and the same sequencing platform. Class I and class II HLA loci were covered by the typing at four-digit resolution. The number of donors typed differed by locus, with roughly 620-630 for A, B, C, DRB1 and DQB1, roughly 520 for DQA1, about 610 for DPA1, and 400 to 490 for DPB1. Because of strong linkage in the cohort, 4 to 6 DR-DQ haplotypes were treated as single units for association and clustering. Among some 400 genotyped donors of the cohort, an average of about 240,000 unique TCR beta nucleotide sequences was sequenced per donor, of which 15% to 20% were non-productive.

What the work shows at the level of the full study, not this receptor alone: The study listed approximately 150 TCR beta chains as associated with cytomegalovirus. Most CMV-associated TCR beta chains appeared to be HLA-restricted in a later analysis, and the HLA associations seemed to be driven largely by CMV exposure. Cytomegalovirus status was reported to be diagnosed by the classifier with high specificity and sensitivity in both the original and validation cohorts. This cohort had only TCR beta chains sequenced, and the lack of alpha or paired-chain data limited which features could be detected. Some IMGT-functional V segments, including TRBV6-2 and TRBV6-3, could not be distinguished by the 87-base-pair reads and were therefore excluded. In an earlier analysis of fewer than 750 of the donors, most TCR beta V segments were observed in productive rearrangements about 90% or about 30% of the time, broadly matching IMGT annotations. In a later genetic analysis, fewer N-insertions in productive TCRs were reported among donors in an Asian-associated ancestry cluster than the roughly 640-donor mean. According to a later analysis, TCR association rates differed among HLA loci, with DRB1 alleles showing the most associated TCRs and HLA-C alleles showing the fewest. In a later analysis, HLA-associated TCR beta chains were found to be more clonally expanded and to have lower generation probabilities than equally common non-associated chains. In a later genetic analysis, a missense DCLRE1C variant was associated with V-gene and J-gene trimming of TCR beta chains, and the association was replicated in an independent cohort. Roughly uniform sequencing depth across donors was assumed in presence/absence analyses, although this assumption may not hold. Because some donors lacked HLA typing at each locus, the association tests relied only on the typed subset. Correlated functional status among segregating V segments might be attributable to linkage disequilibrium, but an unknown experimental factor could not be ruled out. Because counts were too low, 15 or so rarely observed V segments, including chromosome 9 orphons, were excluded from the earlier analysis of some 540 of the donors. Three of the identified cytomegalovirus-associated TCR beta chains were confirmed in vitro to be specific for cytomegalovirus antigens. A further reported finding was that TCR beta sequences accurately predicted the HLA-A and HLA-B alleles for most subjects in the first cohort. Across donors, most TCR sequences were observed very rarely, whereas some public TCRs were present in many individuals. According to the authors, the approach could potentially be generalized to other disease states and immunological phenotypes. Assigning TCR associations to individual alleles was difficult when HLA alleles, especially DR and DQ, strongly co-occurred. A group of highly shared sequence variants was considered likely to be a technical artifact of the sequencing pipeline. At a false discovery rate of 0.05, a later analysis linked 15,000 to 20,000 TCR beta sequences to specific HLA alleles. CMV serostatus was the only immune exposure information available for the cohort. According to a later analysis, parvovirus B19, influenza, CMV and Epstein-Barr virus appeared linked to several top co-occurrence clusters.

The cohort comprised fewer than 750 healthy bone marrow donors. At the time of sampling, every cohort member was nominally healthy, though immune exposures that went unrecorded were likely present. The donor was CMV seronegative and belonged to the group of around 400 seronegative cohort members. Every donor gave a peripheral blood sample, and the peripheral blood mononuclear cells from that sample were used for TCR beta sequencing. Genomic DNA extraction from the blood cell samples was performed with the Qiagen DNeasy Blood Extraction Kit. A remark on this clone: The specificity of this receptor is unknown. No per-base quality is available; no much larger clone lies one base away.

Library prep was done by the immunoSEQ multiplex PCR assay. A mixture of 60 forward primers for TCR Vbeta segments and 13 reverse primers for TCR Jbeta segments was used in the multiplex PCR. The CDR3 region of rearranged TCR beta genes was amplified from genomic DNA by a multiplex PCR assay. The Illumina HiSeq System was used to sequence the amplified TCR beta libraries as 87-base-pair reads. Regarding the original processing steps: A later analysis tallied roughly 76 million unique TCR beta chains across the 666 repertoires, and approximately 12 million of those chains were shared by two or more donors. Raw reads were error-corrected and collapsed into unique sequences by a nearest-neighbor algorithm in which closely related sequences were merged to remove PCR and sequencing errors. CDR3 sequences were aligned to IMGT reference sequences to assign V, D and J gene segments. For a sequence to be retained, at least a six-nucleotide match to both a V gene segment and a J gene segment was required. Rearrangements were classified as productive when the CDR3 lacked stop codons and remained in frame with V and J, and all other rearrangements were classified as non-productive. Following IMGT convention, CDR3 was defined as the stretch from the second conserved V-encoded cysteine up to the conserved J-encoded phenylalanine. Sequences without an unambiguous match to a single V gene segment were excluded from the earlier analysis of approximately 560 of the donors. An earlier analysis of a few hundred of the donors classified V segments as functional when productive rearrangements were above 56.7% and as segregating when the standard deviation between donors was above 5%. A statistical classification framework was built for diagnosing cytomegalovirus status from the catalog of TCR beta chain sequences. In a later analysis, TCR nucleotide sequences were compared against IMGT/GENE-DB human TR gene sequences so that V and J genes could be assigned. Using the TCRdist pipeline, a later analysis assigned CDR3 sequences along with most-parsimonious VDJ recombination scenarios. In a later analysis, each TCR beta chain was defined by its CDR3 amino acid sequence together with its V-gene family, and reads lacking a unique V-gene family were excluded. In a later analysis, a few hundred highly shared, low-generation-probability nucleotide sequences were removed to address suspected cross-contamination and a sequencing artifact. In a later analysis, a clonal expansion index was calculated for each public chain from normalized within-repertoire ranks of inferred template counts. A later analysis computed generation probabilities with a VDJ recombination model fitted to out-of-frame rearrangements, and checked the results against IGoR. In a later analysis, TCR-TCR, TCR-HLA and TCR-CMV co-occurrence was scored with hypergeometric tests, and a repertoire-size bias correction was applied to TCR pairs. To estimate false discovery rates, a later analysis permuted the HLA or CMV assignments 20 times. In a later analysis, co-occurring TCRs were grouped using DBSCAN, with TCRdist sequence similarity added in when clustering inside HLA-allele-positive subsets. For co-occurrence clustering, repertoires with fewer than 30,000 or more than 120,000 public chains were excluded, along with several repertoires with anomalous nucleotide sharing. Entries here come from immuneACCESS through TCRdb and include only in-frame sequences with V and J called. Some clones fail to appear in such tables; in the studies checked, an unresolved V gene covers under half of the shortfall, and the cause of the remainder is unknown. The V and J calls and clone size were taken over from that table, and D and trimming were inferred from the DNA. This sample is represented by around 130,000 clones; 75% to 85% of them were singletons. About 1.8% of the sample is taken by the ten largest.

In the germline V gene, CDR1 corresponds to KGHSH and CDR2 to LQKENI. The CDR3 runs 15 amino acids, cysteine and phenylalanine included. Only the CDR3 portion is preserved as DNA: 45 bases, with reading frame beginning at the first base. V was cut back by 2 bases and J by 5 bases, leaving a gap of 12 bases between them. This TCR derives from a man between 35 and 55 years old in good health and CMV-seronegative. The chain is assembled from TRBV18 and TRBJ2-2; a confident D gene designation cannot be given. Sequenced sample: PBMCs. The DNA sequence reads TGTGCCAGCTCACCAGGGTTGGCCGGGACCGGGGAGCTGTTTTTT. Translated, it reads CASSPGLAGTGELFF.